This T cell receptor beta chain was sequenced in a study of graft-versus-host responses after intestinal transplantation. Study results and caveats: In recipient marrow, GvH clones were found, and some appeared first in ileum or blood.

The CDR3 is 15 residues long. Trimming cost V 5 bases and J 3 bases; bases outside gene matches: 6. Germline lookup yields CDR1 KGHSH and CDR2 LQKENI. Turning to this clone: What it binds is unknown.

Sequenced by immunoSEQ multiplex PCR; TCRdb stores in-frame clones only, minus some. The table has 75,000 to 100,000 clones, about 93% seen once. The TCR was taken from a human donor who received an intestinal transplant. Here the sequenced sample was unstimulated CD4+ T cells sorted from spleen or lymph node cells, taken before intestinal transplant. The rearrangement links TRBV18 to TRBJ1-4, with TRBD1 matching 7 bases. The CDR3 sequence: CASSTGTASNEKLFF. The CDR3 coding sequence is TGTGCCAGCTCAACCGGGACAGCTTCTAATGAAAAACTGTTTTTT.